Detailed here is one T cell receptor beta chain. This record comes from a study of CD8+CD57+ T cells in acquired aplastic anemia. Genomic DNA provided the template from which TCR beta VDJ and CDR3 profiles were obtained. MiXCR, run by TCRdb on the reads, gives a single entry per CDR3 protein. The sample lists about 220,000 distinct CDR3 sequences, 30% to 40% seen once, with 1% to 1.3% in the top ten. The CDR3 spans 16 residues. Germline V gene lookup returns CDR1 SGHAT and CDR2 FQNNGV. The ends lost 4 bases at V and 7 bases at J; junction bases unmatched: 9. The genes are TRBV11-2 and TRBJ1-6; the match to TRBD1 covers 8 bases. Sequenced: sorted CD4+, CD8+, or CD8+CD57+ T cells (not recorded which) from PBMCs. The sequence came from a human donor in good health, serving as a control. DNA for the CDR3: TGTGCCAGCAGCTCGACCCGCCAGGGGGCCAATTCACCCCTCCACTTT. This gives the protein CASSSTRQGANSPLHF.